This T cell receptor beta chain is drawn from a study of blood T cell repertoires in COVID-19. Study at large: T cells, B-cell-depleted T cells, or PBMCs provided the cDNA or gDNA that served as material.

Trimming took 2 bases from V and 2 from J, leaving 13 bases between them. The CDR3 runs 16 residues. Germline-derived CDR1 and CDR2 are PRHDT and FYEKMQ (reference sequence). TCRdb's table, derived via immunoSEQ multiplex PCR, lists solely in-frame clones and lacks some. The sample has around 110,000 clones, 75% to 90% seen once. Input material: peripheral blood. The V and J genes are TRBV13 and TRBJ2-1; tentatively, D is TRBD2 (5 bases). The clonotype comes from a man aged 40-49 years with acute or convalescent COVID-19. CDR3 bases: TGTGCCAGCAGCTTAAGAGGGCCACTTACCTACAATGAGCAGTTCTTC. It codes for CASSLRGPLTYNEQFF.